This TCR beta chain originates from a study of blood T cell repertoires in COVID-19. Across the whole study: Samples came from the United States, Italy and Spain, spanning acute and convalescent COVID-19.

Assay used: immunoSEQ multiplex PCR; TCRdb lists only in-frame clones, some missing. Of about 210,000 clones in the sample, 75% to 85% were seen once. Trimming took 3 bases from V and 6 from J; bases not matched to a gene: 8. This CDR3 has 16 amino acids. CDR1 and CDR2 from the germline V gene are LGHNA and YSLEER. Sequenced input: peripheral blood. The sequence derives from a man between 45 and 60 years old with active or convalescent COVID-19. The chain uses TRBV4-3 and TRBJ2-3; 11 positions agree with TRBD1. CDR3: CASSQGRTGGSDTQYF. The CDR3 coding sequence is TGCGCCAGCAGCCAGGGAAGGACAGGGGGCAGTGATACGCAGTATTTT.